This passage covers 26 T cell receptor beta chains from one sample sequenced in a study of blood T cell repertoires in COVID-19. The table came from immunoSEQ multiplex PCR; TCRdb's copy has only in-frame clones and leaves some out. This sample carries roughly 100,000 clones, approximately 89% of them seen once, and the ten largest clones take roughly 18%. The sequenced material came from peripheral blood. Receptor source: a woman of 80 years or more in a cohort sampled during active COVID-19.

The chain recombines TRBV9 with TRBJ2-5; 9 nucleotides align to TRBD1. J was trimmed by 4 bases and V by 3 bases; bases with no gene match: 4. CDR3 length: 14 residues. Germline CDR1 is SGDLS and CDR2 is YYNGEE. The CDR3 coding sequence is TGTGCCAGCAGCGCCCGGACAGGGGTAGAGACCCAGTACTTC. This codes for CASSARTGVETQYF.

The chain combines TRBV27 with TRBJ2-7; D is unresolved. The CDR3 loop spans 9 amino acids. V dropped 8 bases and J dropped 10 bases, with 9 bases sitting between them. From germline, CDR1 is MNHEY and CDR2 SMNVEV (reference sequence). The chain's CDR3 is CASRVIQYF. For the CDR3, the DNA is TGTGCCAGCCGAGTTATCCAGTACTTC.

The chain has TRBV5-1 and TRBJ1-1; a weak D match, TRBD1 (6 bases). Trimming removed 3 bases from V and 10 bases from J, with 13 bases in between. Germline assignment: CDR1 SGHRS and CDR2 YFSETQ. There are 12 residues in the CDR3. DNA for the CDR3: TGCGCCAGCAGCTCCGACGGGGGGGCAGCTTTCTTT. It is translated as CASSSDGGAAFF.

This chain joins TRBV4-1 and TRBJ2-7; TRBD2 might be the D (6 bases). V was cut by 1 base and J by 4 bases, with 8 bases left in between. The CDR3 runs to 13 residues. In germline, CDR1 is MGHRA, CDR2 YSYEKL. CDR3 protein: CASSQGGEYEQYF. CDR3 DNA sequence: TGCGCCAGCAGCCAAGGGGGGGAGTACGAGCAGTACTTC.

This chain uses TRBV10-3 with TRBJ2-3; maybe TRBD2 (6 bases). The V gene's germline CDR1 is ENHRY and CDR2 SYGVKD. The CDR3 is 14 amino acids. Trimming took off 5 bases at V and 1 base at J, with 10 bases between the two ends. The chain's CDR3 is CAISREERTDTQYF. In DNA form, the CDR3 reads TGTGCCATCAGTAGGGAGGAACGCACAGATACGCAGTATTTT.

V usage is TRBV27 and J usage is TRBJ1-6, with TRBD1 matching 8 bases. Trimming at V came to 6 bases and at J to 7 bases, leaving 8 bases not matched to a gene. The germline gives CDR1 MNHEY, CDR2 SMNVEV (reference sequence). This CDR3 contains 15 residues. The DNA of the CDR3 is TGTGCCAGCAGGTCCTTCGGACAGGGAAATTCACCCCTCCACTTT. It codes for CASRSFGQGNSPLHF.

The chain links TRBV9 to TRBJ1-1; D unresolved. Germline-derived CDR1 and CDR2 are SGDLS and YYNGEE. V was trimmed by 4 bases and J by 4 bases, leaving 11 bases between them. CDR3 length: 13 amino acids. CDR3: CASSPEGGTEAFF. CDR3 coding DNA: TGTGCCAGCAGCCCTGAAGGAGGCACTGAAGCTTTCTTT.

The chain employs TRBV3-1 (or the pseudogene TRBV3-2) and TRBJ1-2; D unclear. The CDR3 extends over 13 amino acids. Deletions cut 8 bases from V and 7 bases from J, with 17 bases between. Germline CDR1 is LGHDT and CDR2 is YNNKEL (reference sequence). CDR3 sequence (DNA): TGTGCCAGCTCCGTGGGCATAATGTTTGGCTACACCTTC. It codes for CASSVGIMFGYTF.

In this sample, this clone turned up once. DNA of the CDR3: TGTGCCGAAACGGGAGGGCGTAGTGAAAAACTGTTTTTT. It codes for CAETGGRSEKLFF. The chain employs TRBV24-1 and TRBJ1-4, with D uncertain. Germline CDR1 is KGHDR and CDR2 is SFDVKD. V shed 12 bases and J shed 7 bases, with 17 bases lying between them. This CDR3 is 13 amino acids long.

This rearrangement joins TRBV2 to TRBJ2-1, with TRBD2 matching over 14 bases. The CDR3 loop spans 16 amino acids. The germline V gene has CDR1 SNHLY and CDR2 FYNNEI. V lost 5 bases and J lost 7; bases outside the gene matches: 7. The CDR3 is CASSFDRLAGGNEQFF. CDR3 DNA: TGTGCCAGCAGTTTTGATAGACTAGCGGGGGGGAATGAGCAGTTCTTC.

The rearrangement uses TRBV3-1 (or the pseudogene TRBV3-2) and TRBJ2-1, with 12 bases lining up with TRBD2. The CDR3 has 15 residues. J was trimmed by 7 bases and V by 5 bases; bases with no gene match: 6. In germline, CDR1 is LGHDT, CDR2 YNNKEL (reference sequence). The CDR3 coding sequence is TGTGCCAGCAGCGAACTAGCGGGGGGCTCGAATGAGCAGTTCTTC. This encodes CASSELAGGSNEQFF.

V gene TRBV24-1 combines with J gene TRBJ2-5; tentatively, D is TRBD2 (6 bases). Germline V lookup: CDR1 KGHDR, CDR2 SFDVKD. Trimming left V 3 bases short and J 0 bases short, with 7 bases between. The CDR3 covers 14 residues. CDR3 sequence: CATSDAGHQETQYF. CDR3 DNA sequence: TGTGCCACCAGTGATGCGGGACACCAAGAGACCCAGTACTTC.

The V gene is TRBV18, the J gene TRBJ2-5, with 7 bases fitting TRBD1. With V trimmed by 5 bases and J by 2 bases, 2 bases remained unmatched. The CDR3 has 13 amino acids. In germline, CDR1 is KGHSH, CDR2 LQKENI. The CDR3 DNA is TGTGCCAGCTCAAGGGGACAGCAAGAGACCCAGTACTTC. Translated: CASSRGQQETQYF.

Here the CDR3 reads CSGTGTGRPFEAFF. CDR3 in DNA: TGCAGCGGAACCGGGACAGGGAGACCATTTGAAGCTTTCTTT. This chain joins TRBV29-1 and TRBJ1-1, with TRBD1 identical over 9 bases. The trim removed 7 bases at V and 7 bases at J, leaving 13 bases unmatched. Germline CDR1 reads SQVTM; CDR2 reads ANQGSEA. This CDR3 has 14 amino acids.

V is TRBV18 and J is TRBJ1-1; TRBD1 matches at 7 bases. Germline loops: CDR1 KGHSH, CDR2 LQKENI. The CDR3 is 13 residues long. The V and J ends lost 3 bases and 8 bases, in that order; junction bases with no gene match: 6. CDR3 region: CASSPQTTGEAFF. The CDR3 DNA reads TGTGCCAGCTCACCCCAGACGACAGGGGAAGCTTTCTTT.

In DNA form, the CDR3 reads TGTGCCAGCAGCCAGGCTAGGGGCGGACAAGAGACCCAGTACTTC. Encoded protein: CASSQARGGQETQYF. V gene TRBV4-2 combines with J gene TRBJ2-5; D perhaps matches TRBD1 (5 bases). The germline V and J ends were trimmed by 3 bases and 2 bases, with 13 bases remaining between them. The CDR3 extends over 15 amino acids. CDR1 and CDR2 (germline): LGHNA, YNFKEQ.

The genes are TRBV9 and TRBJ2-3, with TRBD1 matching 9 bases. V gave up 3 bases and J gave up 2 bases; unmatched junction bases: 7. The CDR3 is 16 amino acids. Germline V gene sequence: CDR1 SGDLS, CDR2 YYNGEE. In nucleotides, the CDR3 is TGTGCCAGCAGCGCCACCGGGACAGGGTTCACAGATACGCAGTATTTT. It is translated as CASSATGTGFTDTQYF.

This chain links TRBV6-5 with TRBJ2-1; TRBD2 matches at 13 bases. Germline CDR1 is MNHEY and CDR2 is SVGAGI. After removal of 6 bases from V and 7 bases from J, the junction contained 6 bases not matched to a gene. The length of the CDR3 is 15 residues. This CDR3 reads CASRPLAGGPNEQFF. DNA of the CDR3: TGTGCCAGCAGGCCACTAGCGGGAGGGCCTAATGAGCAGTTCTTC.

The chain employs TRBV5-5 and TRBJ2-3; the match to TRBD2 covers 9 bases. CDR1 SGHKS and CDR2 YYEKEE come from the germline V gene (reference sequence). CDR3 length: 17 amino acids. V shed 0 bases and J 2 bases; nucleotides not matched to a gene: 7. This chain's CDR3 is CASSLGLAGTYTDTQYF. CDR3 bases: TGTGCCAGCAGCTTGGGCCTAGCGGGAACCTACACAGATACGCAGTATTTT.

The chain carries TRBV2 and TRBJ2-5, with 9 bases lining up with TRBD2. V was pared by 6 bases and J by 5 bases, with 7 bases of the junction left unmatched. There are 14 residues in the CDR3. Germline values: CDR1 SNHLY, CDR2 FYNNEI. The CDR3 sequence: CASRETSGVETQYF. The CDR3 bases are TGTGCCAGCAGGGAGACTAGCGGTGTTGAGACCCAGTACTTC.

This chain connects TRBV11-2 to TRBJ1-4; no reliable D call. Germline V gene lookup returns CDR1 SGHAT and CDR2 FQNNGV. This CDR3 region has 15 residues. Trimming pared 3 bases from V and 8 bases from J, leaving 16 bases between. The CDR3 loop is CASSFTAGRGEKLFF. The CDR3 DNA is TGTGCCAGCAGCTTTACGGCAGGCCGAGGGGAAAAACTGTTTTTT.

This clone was counted a few times. The rearrangement links TRBV6-4 to TRBJ2-1, with 8 nucleotides matching TRBD2. V lost 3 bases to trimming and J lost 6 bases; unmatched junction nucleotides: 7. The length of the CDR3 is 15 residues. CDR1 MRHNA and CDR2 SNTAGT come from the germline V gene. As DNA, the CDR3 is TGTGCCAGCAGTGAAATGTGGACTAGCAGCAATGAGCAGTTCTTC. As protein: CASSEMWTSSNEQFF.

The V gene is TRBV6-1, the J gene TRBJ1-2; D not resolved. Trimming pared 2 bases from V and 4 bases from J, leaving 11 bases between. CDR1 and CDR2 (germline): MNHNS, SASEGT. The CDR3 loop spans 14 amino acids. The CDR3 DNA reads TGTGCCAGCAGTGAAAACAGAAACACCTATGGCTACACCTTC. The encoded protein is CASSENRNTYGYTF.

The chain is built from TRBV2 and TRBJ2-1, with D possibly matching TRBD1 (6 bases). There are 12 residues in the CDR3. V was trimmed by 6 bases and J by 8 bases, leaving 11 bases between them. Per the germline V gene, CDR1 is SNHLY and CDR2 is FYNNEI. The CDR3 coding sequence is TGTGCCAGCAGACTACAGGGCGATGAGCAGTTCTTC. Its translation: CASRLQGDEQFF.

V gene TRBV7-2 combines with J gene TRBJ1-4; D remains ambiguous. The CDR3 runs to 13 residues. V was clipped by 1 base and J by 5 bases, with 5 bases between them. In germline, CDR1 is SGHTA, CDR2 FQGNSA. CDR3 amino acids: CASSLGVNEKLFF. The CDR3, as DNA: TGTGCCAGCAGCTTAGGAGTAAATGAAAAACTGTTTTTT. The complete variable domain, with remaining parts taken from reference TRBV7-2 and TRBJ1-4, reads GAGVSQSPSNKVTEKGKDVELRCDPISGHTALYWYRQSLGQGLEFLIYFQGNSAPDKSGLPSDRFSAERTGGSVSTLTIQRTQQEDSAVYLCASSLGVNEKLFFGSGTQLSVL.

V and J are TRBV7-9 and TRBJ1-1, with 8 positions matching TRBD1. In germline, CDR1 is SEHNR, CDR2 FQNEAQ (reference sequence). This CDR3 has 13 residues. V shed 7 bases and J 5 bases; nucleotides not matched to a gene: 6. The CDR3 region has the DNA TGTGCCAGCACCTCAGGGGGCAGGACTGAAGCTTTCTTT. Translation: CASTSGGRTEAFF.